The 25 T cell receptor beta chains presented below share a single source sample, sequenced in a study of T cell changes during pregnancy in multiple sclerosis. Method: immunoSEQ multiplex PCR; TCRdb's copy keeps in-frame clones and lacks some. Here the sample spans some 66,000 clones, roughly nine tenths being singletons. Source: CD8+ T cells from peripheral blood mononuclear cells, taken before pregnancy. Source of these receptors: a female donor with multiple sclerosis, enrolled in a pregnancy study.

J is TRBJ1-1 and V is TRBV7-8, with D possibly TRBD1 on 6 matching bases. The CDR3 spans 13 residues. Germline CDR1 is SGHVS and CDR2 is FQNEAQ. Deletions cut 5 bases from V and 7 bases from J, with 14 bases between. Here the CDR3 DNA reads TGTGCCAGCAGCGGTACGGGGGGCGTTGAAGCTTTCTTT. This sequence encodes CASSGTGGVEAFF.

This clone was seen a single time. The rearrangement links TRBV14 to TRBJ1-1, with 9 positions matching TRBD1. The CDR3 length is 15 residues. V trimming: 5 bases; J trimming: 5 bases; junction bases outside the gene matches: 9. The germline V gene encodes CDR1 SGHDN and CDR2 FVKESK. The CDR3 protein is CASSSGTGRGTEAFF. The CDR3 bases are TGTGCCAGCAGCTCCGGGACAGGGAGGGGAACTGAAGCTTTCTTT. Based on the CDR3 plus reference TRBV14 and TRBJ1-1, the full variable domain is EAGVTQFPSHSVIEKGQTVTLRCDPISGHDNLYWYRRVMGKEIKFLLHFVKESKQDESGMPNNRFLAERTGGTYSTLKVQPAELEDSGVYFCASSSGTGRGTEAFFGQGTRLTVV.

The chain joins TRBV7-9 to TRBJ2-3, with 11 bases fitting TRBD2. V was clipped by 2 bases and J by 0 bases; unmatched bases: 7. The germline V gene has CDR1 SEHNR and CDR2 FQNEAQ (reference sequence). This CDR3 contains 18 residues. The CDR3 DNA is TGTGCCAGCAGCTTAACAACTAGCGGGGGCCCTAGCACAGATACGCAGTATTTT. This codes for CASSLTTSGGPSTDTQYF.

CDR3 sequence (DNA): TGTGCCAGCAGTTACCCCAGCCTGGGAGGGCAAGAGACCCAGTACTTC. It codes for CASSYPSLGGQETQYF. The rearrangement joins TRBV6-5 to TRBJ2-5; 7 positions agree with TRBD2. V lost 2 bases to trimming and J lost 2 bases; unmatched junction nucleotides: 8. Germline CDR1 MNHEY, CDR2 SVGAGI. The CDR3 has 16 residues.

In nucleotides, the CDR3 is TGTGCCACCAGCAGAGACATCAACCGACAGGGTTTAGAGGGCTACACCTTC. Translating gives CATSRDINRQGLEGYTF. V is TRBV15 and J is TRBJ1-2, with 7 positions matching TRBD1. J was trimmed by 8 bases and V by 0 bases; bases with no gene match: 15. The CDR3 extends over 17 amino acids. CDR1 is LNHNV and CDR2 is YYDKDF in the germline V gene (reference sequence). Based on the CDR3 plus reference TRBV15 and TRBJ1-2, the full variable domain is DAMVIQNPRYQVTQFGKPVTLSCSQTLNHNVMYWYQQKSSQAPKLLFHYYDKDFNNEADTPDNFQSRRPNTSFCFLDIRSPGLGDTAMYLCATSRDINRQGLEGYTFGSGTRLTVV.

The V gene is TRBV5-6, the J gene TRBJ2-1; 9 bases line up with TRBD1. In germline, CDR1 is SGHDT, CDR2 YYEEEE. Losses at the gene ends were 2 bases for V and 9 bases for J; bases not matched to a gene: 9. The CDR3 spans 15 residues. CDR3 in amino acids: CASSLGTGSRGEQFF. Written as DNA, the CDR3 is TGTGCCAGCAGCTTAGGGACAGGGAGTCGGGGTGAGCAGTTCTTC.

The genes are TRBV19 and TRBJ1-2, with 7 bases that match TRBD1. Germline values: CDR1 LNHDA, CDR2 SQIVND (reference sequence). The CDR3 is made up of 16 amino acids. With V trimmed by 0 bases and J by 6 bases, 10 bases remained unmatched. The CDR3 reads CASSIDLEGGYDGYTF. DNA for the CDR3: TGTGCCAGTAGTATAGATCTGGAAGGGGGCTACGATGGCTACACCTTC.

The rearrangement uses TRBV9 and TRBJ2-3, with 10 bases that match TRBD2. With 3 bases clipped from V and 7 bases from J, the junction kept 2 bases outside the gene matches. The CDR3 runs to 13 residues. CDR1 is SGDLS and CDR2 is YYNGEE in the germline V gene. CDR3 in DNA: TGTGCCAGCAGCGCTAGCGGGGGCAATACGCAGTATTTT. It translates to CASSASGGNTQYF.

This chain uses TRBV7-6 with TRBJ1-1; the D is unclear. This CDR3 has 15 amino acids. Germline V gives CDR1 SGHVS, CDR2 FNYEAQ. With 3 bases removed from V and 4 bases from J, the gap between germline ends came to 15 bases. The DNA for the CDR3 is TGTGCCAGCAGCTTGGAGGAGTTGTTGGGCACTGAAGCTTTCTTT. It encodes CASSLEELLGTEAFF.

The gene calls are TRBV1 and TRBJ1-3. TRBV1 is classified as a pseudogene. This CDR3 has 17 amino acids. The CDR3 spells CTSSQGDGRYSGNTIYF. CDR3 nucleotide sequence: TGCACCAGCAGCCAGGGAGACGGAAGATACTCTGGAAACACCATATATTTT.

This clone appeared once. The rearrangement links TRBV9 to TRBJ1-5; D might be TRBD1 (5 bases). The CDR3 has 15 residues. Germline V gene sequence: CDR1 SGDLS, CDR2 YYNGEE. Trimming stripped 0 bases from V and 0 bases from J, with 7 bases between. CDR3 coding DNA: TGTGCCAGCAGCGTAGAGGGGAATAGCAATCAGCCCCAGCATTTT. Amino acid sequence: CASSVEGNSNQPQHF.

The count of this clone is one. The CDR3 loop is CASSLPLQGGYEQYF. The CDR3 coding sequence is TGTGCCAGCAGCTTGCCGCTTCAGGGAGGGTACGAGCAGTACTTC. The chain has TRBV5-8 and TRBJ2-7, with 7 bases lining up with TRBD2. The germline V gene has CDR1 SGHTS and CDR2 YDEGEE. V lost 1 base to trimming and J lost 4 bases; unmatched junction nucleotides: 8. This CDR3 comprises 15 residues.

J is TRBJ1-5 and V is TRBV7-9; weak D call: TRBD1 (6 bases). V lost 1 base and J 4 bases, leaving 20 bases between the germline ends. The CDR3 contains 18 residues. Germline CDR1 and CDR2: SEHNR and FQNEAQ (reference sequence). This CDR3 reads CASSLGAGTPALNQPQHF. In DNA form, the CDR3 reads TGTGCCAGCAGCTTAGGAGCTGGGACACCGGCTTTGAATCAGCCCCAGCATTTT.

The rearrangement links TRBV27 to TRBJ1-2, with 11 bases that match TRBD1. The CDR3 length is 14 residues. Trimming at V came to 6 bases and at J to 8 bases, leaving 8 bases not matched to a gene. CDR1 and CDR2 (germline): MNHEY, SMNVEV (reference sequence). As DNA, the CDR3 is TGTGCCAGCAGCCCCGGACAGGGGGCTTGGGGCTACACCTTC. Protein sequence: CASSPGQGAWGYTF.

Only one count was recorded for this clone. The V gene is TRBV5-4, the J gene TRBJ1-1, with D possibly matching TRBD1 (5 bases). The CDR3 is 13 residues long. Germline CDR1 reads SGHNT; CDR2 reads YYREEE (reference sequence). V lost 0 bases to trimming and J lost 3 bases, with 6 bases between them. The CDR3 loop reads CASSLGGDTEAFF. Here the CDR3 DNA reads TGTGCCAGCAGCTTGGGGGGGGACACTGAAGCTTTCTTT.

The V gene is TRBV19, the J gene TRBJ1-1, with D maybe TRBD1 (5 bases). CDR1 is LNHDA and CDR2 is SQIVND in the germline V gene (reference sequence). V was shortened by 0 bases and J by 1 base, with 15 bases between the two germline ends. The CDR3 loop spans 17 amino acids. The CDR3 DNA follows: TGTGCCAGTAGTATAGAAGGGCAGGGAACCTGGAACACTGAAGCTTTCTTT. Amino acid sequence: CASSIEGQGTWNTEAFF.

The J gene is TRBJ2-1, the V gene TRBV5-1, with TRBD2 matching 10 bases. The CDR3 consists of 15 residues. Germline assignment: CDR1 SGHRS and CDR2 YFSETQ. The trim removed 4 bases at V and 5 bases at J, leaving 6 bases unmatched. The CDR3 here is CASSLSGGEDNEQFF. CDR3 nucleotide sequence: TGCGCCAGCAGCCTCAGCGGGGGGGAGGACAATGAGCAGTTCTTC. Full variable domain (missing parts from reference TRBV5-1 and TRBJ2-1): KAGVTQTPRYLIKTRGQQVTLSCSPISGHRSVSWYQQTPGQGLQFLFEYFSETQRNKGNFPGRFSGRQFSNSRSEMNVSTLELGDSALYLCASSLSGGEDNEQFFGPGTRLTVL.

This clone has a handful of counts. Germline is not matched at one junction end, which may reflect a read error. The genes are TRBV7-7 and TRBJ2-1; D possibly corresponds to TRBD2 (7 bases). The CDR3 runs 15 residues. Germline loops: CDR1 SSHAT, CDR2 FNYEAQ (reference sequence). CDR3 sequence reads: CASSLEGGEYNEQFF. For the CDR3, the DNA is TGTGCTAGCAGCTTAGAGGGGGGGGAGTACAATGAGCAGTTCTTC.

The gene calls are TRBV5-6 and TRBJ2-1; D might be TRBD2 (7 bases). Trimming left V 5 bases short and J 9 bases short, with 15 bases between. Germline CDR1 is SGHDT and CDR2 is YYEEEE. The CDR3 contains 13 residues. The chain's CDR3 is CASSYGGAAEQFF. The CDR3 DNA follows: TGTGCCAGCAGTTATGGGGGGGCGGCTGAGCAGTTCTTC. Combining the CDR3 with reference TRBV5-6 and TRBJ2-1 gives the whole variable domain DAGVTQSPTHLIKTRGQQVTLRCSPKSGHDTVSWYQQALGQGPQFIFQYYEEEERQRGNFPDRFSGHQFPNYSSELNVNALLLGDSALYLCASSYGGAAEQFFGPGTRLTVL.

This clone has a handful of counts. The gene calls are TRBV27 and TRBJ1-5; D unresolved. V was trimmed by 3 bases and J by 2 bases, leaving 8 bases between them. Germline V gene sequence: CDR1 MNHEY, CDR2 SMNVEV (reference sequence). The CDR3 has 14 residues. The CDR3 sequence is CASSFTSGNQPQHF. CDR3 bases: TGTGCCAGCAGTTTTACGTCAGGCAATCAGCCCCAGCATTTT.

This chain links TRBV15 with TRBJ2-7; 8 nucleotides align to TRBD2. The CDR3 sequence is 18 residues long. Per the germline V gene, CDR1 is LNHNV and CDR2 is YYDKDF (reference sequence). The trim removed 3 bases at V and 0 bases at J, leaving 13 bases unmatched. For the CDR3, the DNA is TGTGCCACCAGCAGGGACGAGCGGGTTAGCGGGGCCTCCTACGAGCAGTACTTC. It yields the protein CATSRDERVSGASYEQYF.

The chain recombines TRBV13 with TRBJ2-2; 7 nucleotides agree with TRBD1. From germline, CDR1 is PRHDT and CDR2 FYEKMQ (reference sequence). The V segment lost 5 bases and the J segment 0 bases; nucleotides outside the gene matches: 6. The CDR3 sequence is 16 residues long. The DNA of the CDR3 is TGTGCCAGCAGCCAGACCGGGACAGCGAACACCGGGGAGCTGTTTTTT. Amino acids: CASSQTGTANTGELFF.

This clone has only a few counts. V usage is TRBV7-8 and J usage is TRBJ1-6; the D is unclear. In germline, CDR1 is SGHVS, CDR2 FQNEAQ. V was shortened by 1 base and J by 15 bases, with 7 bases between the two germline ends. The CDR3 runs to 11 residues. The CDR3 DNA reads as TGTGCCAGCAGCTTAGGGTCGGTCCTCCACTTT. Its translation is CASSLGSVLHF.

As DNA, the CDR3 is TGTGCCAGCAAAAGCCAGGCTAACTATGGCTACACCTTC. This codes for CASKSQANYGYTF. This chain joins TRBV6-1 and TRBJ1-2; no clear D gene. Germline loops: CDR1 MNHNS, CDR2 SASEGT. The CDR3 consists of 13 residues. Trimming left V 7 bases short and J 0 bases short, with 9 bases between.

This sequence joins TRBV6-5 and TRBJ1-6; perhaps TRBD1 as D (6 bases). This CDR3 is 15 amino acids long. V gave up 8 bases and J gave up 1 base, with 12 bases separating them. Germline values: CDR1 MNHEY, CDR2 SVGAGI. Here the CDR3 DNA reads TGTGCCAGCTCGGACGGGACATCCTATAATTCACCCCTCCACTTT. Its protein is CASSDGTSYNSPLHF.